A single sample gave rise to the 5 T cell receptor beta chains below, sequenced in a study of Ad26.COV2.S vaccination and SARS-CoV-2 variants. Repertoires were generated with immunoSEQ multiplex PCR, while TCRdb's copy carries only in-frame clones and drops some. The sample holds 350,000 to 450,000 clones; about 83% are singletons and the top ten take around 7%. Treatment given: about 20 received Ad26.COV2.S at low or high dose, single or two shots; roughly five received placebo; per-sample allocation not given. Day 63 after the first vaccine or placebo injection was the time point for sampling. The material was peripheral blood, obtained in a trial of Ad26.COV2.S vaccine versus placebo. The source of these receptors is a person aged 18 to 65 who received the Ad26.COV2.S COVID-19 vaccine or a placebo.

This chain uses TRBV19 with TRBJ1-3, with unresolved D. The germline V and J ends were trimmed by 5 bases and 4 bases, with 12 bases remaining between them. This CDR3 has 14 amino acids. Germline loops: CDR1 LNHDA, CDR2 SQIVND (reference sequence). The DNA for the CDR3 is TGTGCCAGTAGTGCCGGGTCTGCGGGAAACACCATATATTTT. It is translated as CASSAGSAGNTIYF.

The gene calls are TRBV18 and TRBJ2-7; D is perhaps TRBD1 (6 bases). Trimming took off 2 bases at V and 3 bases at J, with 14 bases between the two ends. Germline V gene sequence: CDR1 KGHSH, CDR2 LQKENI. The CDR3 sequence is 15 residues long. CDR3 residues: CASSPATGRIYEQYF. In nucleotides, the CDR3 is TGTGCCAGCTCACCAGCAACAGGGCGAATCTACGAGCAGTACTTC.

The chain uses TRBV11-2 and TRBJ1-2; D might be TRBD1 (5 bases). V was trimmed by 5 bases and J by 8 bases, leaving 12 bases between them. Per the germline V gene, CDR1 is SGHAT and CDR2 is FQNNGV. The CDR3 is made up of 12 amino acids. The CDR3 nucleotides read TGTGCCAGCAGCCCAGGGAGGTTCGGCTACACCTTC. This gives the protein CASSPGRFGYTF. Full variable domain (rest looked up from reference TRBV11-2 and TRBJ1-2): EAGVAQSPRYKIIEKRQSVAFWCNPISGHATLYWYQQILGQGPKLLIQFQNNGVVDDSQLPKDRFSAERLKGVDSTLKIQPAKLEDSAVYLCASSPGRFGYTFGSGTRLTVV.

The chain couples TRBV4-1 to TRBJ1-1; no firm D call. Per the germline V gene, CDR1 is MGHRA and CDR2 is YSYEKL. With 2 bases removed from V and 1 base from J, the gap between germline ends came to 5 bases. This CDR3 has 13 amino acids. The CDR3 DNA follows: TGCGCCAGCAGCCAACGGGGGAACACTGAAGCTTTCTTT. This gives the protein CASSQRGNTEAFF.

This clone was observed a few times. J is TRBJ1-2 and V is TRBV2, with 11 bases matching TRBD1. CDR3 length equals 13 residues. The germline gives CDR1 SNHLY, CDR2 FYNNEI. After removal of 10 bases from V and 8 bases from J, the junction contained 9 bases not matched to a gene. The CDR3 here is CATSGTGGEGYTF. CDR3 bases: TGTGCCACATCCGGGACAGGGGGGGAAGGCTACACCTTC.